The present T cell receptor beta chain was sequenced within a study of T cells in narcolepsy (dated by TCRdb to the late 2010s). Context from the whole study: The study enrolled patients with narcolepsy type 1 or type 2 (NT1, NT2) together with healthy control donors. The study used TCR Vbeta sequencing to track clonotypes in blood and CSF while looking for autoreactive T cells in narcolepsy patients that target self-antigens of hypocretin neurons (hypocretin, TRIB2). The research as a whole found: Autoreactive clonotypes were reported to be detected serially in the blood of the same patients and of different patients, but not in the blood of healthy controls. No sequences matching autoreactive T cell clones were present in some of the blood memory CD4+ repertoires from patients and controls. In plots comparing CSF and blood CD4+ T cell clonotypes from the same patient, HCRT-specific and TRIB2-specific autoreactive clonotypes were highlighted. Numbers of sequenced blood memory CD4+ clonotypes were comparable, averaging approximately 40,000 in patients and more than 30,000 in controls.

The germline V gene sets CDR1 to SGHAT and CDR2 to FQNNGV. The CDR3 goes from the cysteine to the phenylalanine over 13 residues. The kept DNA is CDR3 alone, 39 bases in frame from the first base. V loses 5 bases of germline sequence and J loses 5 bases, and the interval between the two ends is 12 bases. The library was built by means of the immunoSEQ multiplex PCR assay. What TCRdb holds here is the immuneACCESS table cut down to in-frame rearrangements. Part of the clones is not present; checked against another copy, under half of the missing clones reflect an unresolved V gene, and the others are unexplained. Across this sample there are fewer than 30,000 clones, with more than 80% seen only once. The ten largest clones take up under 1.5% of the sample. Comments on this clone: No cognate antigen has been identified for it. The sample holds no much larger clone one base away, and base qualities are not on file.

For TCR Vbeta sequencing, memory CD4+ T cells were sorted ex vivo from the peripheral blood of both healthy controls and narcolepsy patients. Source material: CD45RA- memory CD4+ T cells from PBMCs. The intended sense of this specimen's cell subset or site label: memory T cells sorted ex vivo from peripheral blood. The sequence came from a human donor with narcolepsy. The chain is assembled from TRBV11-2 and TRBJ2-5, with the D segment identity uncertain. Read as DNA, the sequence is TGTGCCAGCAGCGAGAGCGTGGTGGAGACCCAGTACTTC. Its protein product is CASSESVVETQYF.